The 8 T cell receptor beta chains presented below share a single source sample, sequenced in a study of blood T cell repertoires in COVID-19. Assay: immunoSEQ multiplex PCR; the TCRdb copy retains only in-frame clones and omits some. The data show about 15,000 clones, with about 80% seen just once and more than 14% held by the top ten. The material sequenced was peripheral blood. The receptors were sampled from a human donor in a cohort sampled during active COVID-19.

This chain uses TRBV3-1 (or the pseudogene TRBV3-2) with TRBJ1-1, with D maybe TRBD1 (6 bases). The CDR3 contains 13 residues. V was shortened by 6 bases and J by 1 base, with 9 bases between the two germline ends. The germline CDR1 and CDR2 sequences are LGHDT and YNNKEL (reference sequence). CDR3 amino acids: CASSRTENTEAFF. CDR3 bases: TGTGCCAGCAGTAGGACAGAGAACACTGAAGCTTTCTTT.

The rearrangement links TRBV18 to TRBJ2-1; 9 bases are a match to TRBD1. The trim removed 1 base at V and 6 bases at J, leaving 10 bases unmatched. The CDR3 is made up of 17 amino acids. Germline V CDR1 and CDR2: KGHSH, LQKENI. The CDR3 loop reads CASSPQHRDRVSNEQFF. The CDR3 DNA sequence: TGTGCCAGCTCACCACAGCACCGGGACAGGGTTTCCAATGAGCAGTTCTTC.

The J gene is TRBJ2-2, the V gene TRBV27; 7 bases are shared with TRBD2. J was trimmed by 4 bases and V by 3 bases; bases with no gene match: 5. The germline V gene has CDR1 MNHEY and CDR2 SMNVEV (reference sequence). This CDR3 is 15 amino acids long. In nucleotides, the CDR3 is TGTGCCAGCAGTTTCCGGGGGGACGGCACCGGGGAGCTGTTTTTT. It codes for CASSFRGDGTGELFF.

The chain carries TRBV6-6 and TRBJ2-5, with 7 bases that match TRBD1. CDR1 and CDR2 (germline): MNHNY, SVGAGI (reference sequence). V gave up 4 bases and J gave up 5 bases; unmatched junction bases: 4. There are 13 residues in the CDR3. The CDR3 region has the DNA TGTGCCAGCAGTTTAGGGGGCTTGGAGACCCAGTACTTC. Translating it yields CASSLGGLETQYF.

This clone appeared a few times. The V and J genes are TRBV3-1 (or the pseudogene TRBV3-2) and TRBJ2-7; the match to TRBD2 covers 11 bases. CDR1 is LGHDT, CDR2 YNNKEL, per germline (reference sequence). This CDR3 contains 16 residues. The V segment lost 2 bases and the J segment 6 bases; nucleotides outside the gene matches: 9. CDR3 protein: CASSQRATSGRVEQYF. CDR3 nucleotide sequence: TGTGCCAGCAGCCAAAGAGCCACTAGCGGGAGAGTCGAGCAGTACTTC.

The chain joins TRBV20-1 to TRBJ2-5; a possible D gene is TRBD1 (5 bases). Trimming left V 3 bases short and J 0 bases short, with 11 bases between. The CDR3 has 14 amino acids. The V gene's germline CDR1 is DFQATT and CDR2 SNEGSKA (reference sequence). The CDR3 spells CSASGASYQETQYF. Written as DNA, the CDR3 is TGCAGTGCTAGTGGGGCGAGCTACCAAGAGACCCAGTACTTC.

This chain connects TRBV19 to TRBJ1-3, with a possible D match to TRBD1 (6 bases). Germline-derived CDR1 and CDR2 are LNHDA and SQIVND (reference sequence). The CDR3 totals 16 residues. V was pared by 1 base and J by 3 bases, with 13 bases between. This chain's CDR3 is CASSIAPTGHGNTIYF. DNA of the CDR3: TGTGCCAGTAGTATAGCCCCTACAGGGCATGGAAACACCATATATTTT.

This clone was seen a handful of times. V usage is TRBV28 and J usage is TRBJ2-7; D is ambiguous. Deletions cut 4 bases from V and 5 bases from J, with 12 bases between. This CDR3 has 13 residues. Germline CDR1 and CDR2: MDHEN and SYDVKM. The CDR3 protein is CASSSPFRDEQYF. DNA of the CDR3: TGTGCCAGCAGTTCCCCCTTCCGGGACGAGCAGTACTTC.